The 5 T cell receptor beta chains below were found in one sample sequenced in a study of CD8 T cells in Susac syndrome. Random hexamers were used to reverse transcribe the RNA input (about 0.45 to 1 ug). TCRdb re-derived calls from the immunoSEQ multiplex PCR reads in MiXCR, one entry per CDR3 protein. The sample includes 150,000 to 200,000 distinct CDR3 sequences, roughly 94% of them seen just once. The sequenced sample consisted of CD4+ T cells from PBMCs. All receptors derive from a human donor with multiple sclerosis.

The V and J genes are TRBV3-1 and TRBJ2-7; the D is unclear. With 5 bases removed from V and 5 bases from J, the gap between germline ends came to 7 bases. The CDR3 is 11 amino acids. The germline V gene encodes CDR1 LGHDT and CDR2 YNNKEL (reference sequence). CDR3 region: CASSTVHEQYF. In nucleotides, the CDR3 is TGTGCCAGCAGCACAGTACACGAGCAGTACTTC.

This clonotype was seen just once. The chain recombines TRBV6-5 with TRBJ2-3, with TRBD2 matching over 8 bases. CDR1 is MNHEY and CDR2 is SVGAGI in the germline V gene. V lost 6 bases to trimming and J lost 5 bases; unmatched junction nucleotides: 4. This CDR3 spans 13 amino acids. CDR3 bases: TGTGCCAGCAGCGCGAGCGGGAGAGATACGCAGTATTTT. This translates into CASSASGRDTQYF.

V gene TRBV18 combines with J gene TRBJ2-5, with D possibly being TRBD1 or TRBD2 (5 bases each). Trimming shortened V by 0 bases and J by 5 bases, and 10 bases separated the two germline ends. The CDR3 spans 14 residues. Germline CDR1 reads KGHSH; CDR2 reads LQKENI. The CDR3 DNA sequence: TGTGCCAGCTCACCACCTGGGACCCCGGAGACCCAGTACTTC. It translates to CASSPPGTPETQYF.

This chain links TRBV12-3 or TRBV12-4 with TRBJ2-1; possible D gene TRBD2, 6 bases. CDR3 size: 17 residues. The CDR3 here is CASTDSFSGSSYNEQFF. The CDR3 DNA follows: TGTGCATCAACCGACTCGTTTAGCGGTAGCTCCTACAATGAGCAGTTCTTC.

V and J are TRBV5-5 and TRBJ2-7; D is possibly TRBD1 or TRBD2 (5 bases each). CDR3 size: 15 residues. Germline V gene sequence: CDR1 SGHKS, CDR2 YYEKEE (reference sequence). With 3 bases removed from V and 2 bases from J, the gap between germline ends came to 15 bases. Here the CDR3 DNA reads TGTGCCAGCAGCTGGGACGCAGCCGGGACCTACGAGCAGTACTTC. This translates into CASSWDAAGTYEQYF.